A single sample is the source of the 25 T cell receptor beta chains below, sequenced in a study of beta chain features in type 1 diabetes. The sequenced template was cDNA made from the entire isolated RNA. TCRdb's copy holds only in-frame clones and misses some; the assay was immunoSEQ multiplex PCR. The sample consists of 150,000 to 190,000 clones, around 10% of them appearing once. Sequencing was performed on central memory CD4+ T cells from blood. These receptor sequences come from a man in his late teens or twenties in good health.

This chain connects TRBV6-5 to TRBJ2-1; TRBD1 matches 7 bases. The length of the CDR3 is 14 residues. V gave up 8 bases and J gave up 5 bases; unmatched junction bases: 9. The germline V gene encodes CDR1 MNHEY and CDR2 SVGAGI. The CDR3 reads CASFDRVFDNEQFF. In DNA, the CDR3 is TGTGCCAGCTTTGACAGGGTATTCGACAATGAGCAGTTCTTC.

V usage is TRBV25-1 and J usage is TRBJ2-1; tentative D call: TRBD1 (6 bases). V was cut by 5 bases and J by 3 bases, with 14 bases left in between. Germline CDR1 is MGHDK and CDR2 is SYGVNS. CDR3 size: 15 residues. CDR3 amino acids: CASSRPGGGYNEQFF. DNA for the CDR3: TGTGCCAGCAGTCGGCCTGGGGGCGGCTACAATGAGCAGTTCTTC.

The rearrangement uses TRBV7-2 and TRBJ2-4; the D gene is possibly TRBD2 (5 bases). The germline CDR1 and CDR2 sequences are SGHTA and FQGNSA. This CDR3 has 16 residues. Deletions cut 6 bases from V and 0 bases from J, with 15 bases between. CDR3 sequence: CASSFGLSLAKNIQYF. In DNA form, the CDR3 reads TGTGCCAGCAGTTTTGGACTGAGCCTAGCCAAAAACATTCAGTACTTC.

This clone has only a few counts. The V and J genes are TRBV6-5 and TRBJ2-5, with TRBD1 matching 7 bases. The CDR3 is 15 amino acids. CDR1 is MNHEY and CDR2 is SVGAGI in the germline V gene. The ends lost 2 bases at V and 5 bases at J; junction bases unmatched: 8. CDR3 protein: CASSYRLDRRETQYF. DNA for the CDR3: TGTGCCAGCAGTTACCGGCTGGACAGGCGGGAGACCCAGTACTTC.

V gene TRBV9 combines with J gene TRBJ2-7; the D gene is possibly TRBD1 (5 bases). Deletions cut 5 bases from V and 5 bases from J, with 11 bases between. Germline V gives CDR1 SGDLS, CDR2 YYNGEE. The CDR3 has 12 amino acids. The CDR3 region has the DNA TGTGCCAGCAGTGGGGCAGGGAACGAGCAGTACTTC. Protein product: CASSGAGNEQYF.

V and J are TRBV14 and TRBJ1-6; D unclear. Germline loops: CDR1 SGHDN, CDR2 FVKESK. This CDR3 spans 13 amino acids. Trimming pared 1 base from V and 15 bases from J, leaving 13 bases between. The CDR3 spells CASSQVRPGYLHF. For the CDR3, the DNA is TGTGCCAGCAGCCAAGTCCGCCCCGGGTACCTCCACTTT.

This clone appeared a few times. CDR3 protein: CASADRPYEQYF. CDR3 DNA: TGTGCCAGCGCGGACAGACCCTACGAGCAGTACTTC. The chain joins TRBV25-1 to TRBJ2-7, with D perhaps matching TRBD1 (6 bases). V was cut by 8 bases and J by 2 bases, with 10 bases left in between. This CDR3 spans 12 amino acids. Germline assignment: CDR1 MGHDK and CDR2 SYGVNS.

J is TRBJ2-2 and V is TRBV29-1; 9 bases agree with TRBD1. The germline V gene encodes CDR1 SQVTM and CDR2 ANQGSEA. With V trimmed by 6 bases and J by 7 bases, 9 bases remained unmatched. This CDR3 is 14 amino acids long. CDR3 sequence: CSVSRDRVDGELFF. In nucleotides, the CDR3 is TGCAGCGTGTCCCGGGACAGGGTTGACGGGGAGCTGTTTTTT.

The chain uses TRBV7-2 and TRBJ2-5, with D perhaps TRBD2 (6 bases). V was cut by 5 bases and J by 5 bases, with 18 bases left in between. CDR1 SGHTA and CDR2 FQGNSA come from the germline V gene. The CDR3 has 15 amino acids. The CDR3 reads CASSPRGASGETQYF. CDR3 bases: TGTGCCAGCAGCCCCCGGGGAGCCAGCGGGGAGACCCAGTACTTC.

V is TRBV7-2 and J is TRBJ1-1; no clear D gene. V was pared by 3 bases and J by 2 bases, with 7 bases between. This CDR3 contains 13 residues. CDR1 is SGHTA and CDR2 is FQGNSA in the germline V gene. Here the CDR3 reads CASSLIRNTEAFF. CDR3 nucleotides: TGTGCCAGCAGCTTGATCAGAAACACTGAAGCTTTCTTT.

The J gene is TRBJ2-5, the V gene TRBV11-2; the D is unclear. CDR1 SGHAT and CDR2 FQNNGV come from the germline V gene. This CDR3 comprises 12 residues. Trimming shortened V by 6 bases and J by 4 bases, and 9 bases separated the two germline ends. As DNA, the CDR3 is TGTGCCAGCAGACGTATTACAGAGACCCAGTACTTC. Protein sequence: CASRRITETQYF.

The chain links TRBV10-3 to TRBJ2-3, with TRBD1 matching over 10 bases. Trimming removed 5 bases from V and 3 bases from J; junction bases left unmatched: 2. This CDR3 contains 14 residues. CDR1 ENHRY and CDR2 SYGVKD come from the germline V gene. This CDR3 reads CAISMGQGTDTQYF. DNA for the CDR3: TGTGCCATCAGTATGGGACAGGGGACAGATACGCAGTATTTT.

This clone was counted only a few times. Additional DNA sequences in this sample encode the identical CDR3. This chain links TRBV12-5 with TRBJ2-1, with D possibly matching TRBD2 (5 bases). There are 16 residues in the CDR3. V lost 0 bases to trimming and J lost 1 base, with 10 bases between them. In germline, CDR1 is LGHNT, CDR2 FRNRAP. The CDR3 DNA reads as TGTGCTAGTGGTTTGGTCCTGAGCGGTTCCTACAATGAGCAGTTCTTC. It translates to CASGLVLSGSYNEQFF.

This clone was detected ten times or more. The chain links TRBV7-9 to TRBJ2-5; D gene uncertain. Germline V gene lookup returns CDR1 SEHNR and CDR2 FQNEAQ (reference sequence). The CDR3 runs to 11 residues. Trimming took off 11 bases at V and 2 bases at J, with 9 bases between the two ends. CDR3 coding DNA: TGTGCCGTGAGAAAACAAGAGACCCAGTACTTC. Its translation: CAVRKQETQYF. The full variable domain, with the rest looked up from reference TRBV7-9 and TRBJ2-5, is DTGVSQNPRHKITKRGQNVTFRCDPISEHNRLYWYRQTLGQGPEFLTYFQNEAQLEKSRLLSDRFSAERPKGSFSTLEIQRTEQGDSAMYLCAVRKQETQYFGPGTRLLVL.

This clone was seen more than once but under ten times. This sample also contains other DNA sequences that code for the same CDR3. The V and J genes are TRBV9 and TRBJ1-1; D perhaps matches TRBD1 (5 bases). Germline V lookup: CDR1 SGDLS, CDR2 YYNGEE. The CDR3 covers 13 residues. Trimming pared 0 bases from V and 3 bases from J, leaving 6 bases between. CDR3 sequence (DNA): TGTGCCAGCAGCGTAGGGGGGTACACTGAAGCTTTCTTT. Residues: CASSVGGYTEAFF.

This clone was seen a few times. The chain uses TRBV4-3 and TRBJ2-7; 9 nucleotides line up with TRBD1. This CDR3 comprises 18 residues. From germline, CDR1 is LGHNA and CDR2 YSLEER. The trim removed 4 bases at V and 4 bases at J, leaving 17 bases unmatched. The CDR3 is CASSLRLGGQGYLYEQYF. Written as DNA, the CDR3 is TGCGCCAGCAGCCTCAGGTTGGGAGGACAGGGGTACCTTTACGAGCAGTACTTC.

This clone was seen only a few times. The chain uses TRBV5-4 and TRBJ1-4; 7 nucleotides agree with TRBD1. The trim removed 1 base at V and 0 bases at J, leaving 3 bases unmatched. Germline assignment: CDR1 SGHNT and CDR2 YYREEE (reference sequence). The CDR3 is made up of 16 amino acids. The CDR3 DNA follows: TGTGCCAGCAGCTTGTGGACAGGTGCAACTAATGAAAAACTGTTTTTT. Protein: CASSLWTGATNEKLFF.

The sample holds a few counts of this clone. The rearrangement joins TRBV28 to TRBJ2-1, with D hard to call. Germline CDR1 reads MDHEN; CDR2 reads SYDVKM. V shed 2 bases and J shed 7 bases, with 9 bases lying between them. The CDR3 loop spans 13 amino acids. CDR3 DNA: TGTGCCAGCAGTTTAAACTACCGTAATGAGCAGTTCTTC. It translates to CASSLNYRNEQFF.

V usage is TRBV4-3 and J usage is TRBJ1-2, with 8 positions matching TRBD1. CDR1 is LGHNA and CDR2 is YSLEER in the germline V gene. J gave up 4 bases and V 3 bases, and 7 bases lay outside the gene matches. There are 15 residues in the CDR3. Here the CDR3 reads CASSHIQGEAYGYTF. The DNA for the CDR3 is TGCGCCAGCAGCCACATACAGGGGGAGGCCTATGGCTACACCTTC.

This clone appeared a few times. The rearrangement links TRBV4-1 to TRBJ2-7, with 11 bases lining up with TRBD1. Germline CDR1 MGHRA, CDR2 YSYEKL. The ends lost 5 bases at V and 3 bases at J; junction bases unmatched: 6. The CDR3 has 15 residues. CDR3: CASSKRTGGDYEQYF. CDR3 sequence (DNA): TGCGCCAGCAGCAAACGGACAGGGGGCGACTACGAGCAGTACTTC.

The table lists this clone with a few counts. The chain joins TRBV28 to TRBJ2-7; D is unclear. CDR1 MDHEN and CDR2 SYDVKM come from the germline V gene. The CDR3 is 11 amino acids. The ends were cut back, 7 bases at V and 3 bases at J, with 7 bases in the middle. CDR3 amino acids: CASTTFYEQYF. DNA of the CDR3: TGTGCCAGCACCACCTTCTACGAGCAGTACTTC.

This clone was seen a handful of times. V usage is TRBV28 and J usage is TRBJ2-5; 9 nucleotides line up with TRBD2. The germline CDR1 and CDR2 sequences are MDHEN and SYDVKM. The CDR3 spans 14 residues. V gave up 8 bases and J gave up 3 bases; unmatched junction bases: 7. The CDR3 loop reads CASFGSGRKETQYF. The CDR3 DNA reads as TGTGCCAGCTTCGGGAGCGGGAGGAAAGAGACCCAGTACTTC.

This clone was found a few times. This chain joins TRBV7-8 and TRBJ2-7; 10 nucleotides align to TRBD1. Germline values: CDR1 SGHVS, CDR2 FQNEAQ. The CDR3 has 14 residues. V trimming: 4 bases; J trimming: 5 bases; junction bases outside the gene matches: 5. The CDR3 here is CASSYRDRGNEQYF. Here the CDR3 DNA reads TGTGCCAGCAGCTACCGGGACAGGGGAAACGAGCAGTACTTC.

V and J are TRBV11-2 and TRBJ2-1, with D uncertain. V lost 5 bases, J lost 7 bases, and 18 bases lay in between. Germline CDR1 SGHAT, CDR2 FQNNGV. The CDR3 runs to 15 residues. DNA of the CDR3: TGTGCCAGCAGCCCAGGCGTAGCTGTGTCGAATGAGCAGTTCTTC. This codes for CASSPGVAVSNEQFF.

This chain links TRBV6-6 with TRBJ2-3; possibly TRBD2 for D (6 bases). Trimming shortened V by 8 bases and J by 6 bases, and 18 bases separated the two germline ends. The CDR3 is made up of 14 amino acids. The germline V gene has CDR1 MNHNY and CDR2 SVGAGI (reference sequence). CDR3 DNA: TGTGCCAGCGTCTCGGCGGGGACTCAGGATACGCAGTATTTT. Translated, it gives CASVSAGTQDTQYF.